The 17 T cell receptor beta chains listed next were all sequenced from one sample in a study of blood T cells in healthy people across ages. A second about 7 to 11 cycle PCR used barcoded and J-beta primers. TCRdb independently ran MiXCR on the 5' RACE reads; one entry per CDR3 protein. Of roughly 500,000 distinct CDR3 sequences detected, 25% to 30% appear once; the ten largest clones hold about a fifth. Sequencing was carried out using blood. These TCRs come from a woman aged 65 to 85 in good health.

This clonotype was found a few times. The V gene is TRBV12-3 or TRBV12-4, the J gene TRBJ2-7; no clear D gene. This CDR3 region has 12 residues. The V end lost 2 bases, the J end lost 3 bases, and 5 bases lay between the germline ends. The CDR3 region is CASSLYNYEQYF. As DNA, the CDR3 is TGTGCCAGCAGTTTATATAACTACGAGCAGTACTTC.

In its sample, this clonotype was seen a few times. The V gene is TRBV7-2, the J gene TRBJ1-2, with 7 bases fitting TRBD1. The CDR3 is 12 residues long. The germline V gene encodes CDR1 SGHTA and CDR2 FQGNSA. V gave up 3 bases and J gave up 8 bases; unmatched junction bases: 3. The CDR3 DNA follows: TGTGCCAGCAGCTTTGAGGGGGCAGGCTACACCTTC. The encoded protein is CASSFEGAGYTF.

On this clonotype itself: This may be a read error: a much more frequent sequence differs by one nucleotide. V is TRBV29-1 and J is TRBJ1-1; TRBD1 aligns across 8 bases. CDR3 size: 13 residues. The V and J ends lost 7 bases and 5 bases, in that order; junction bases with no gene match: 9. Germline CDR1 is SQVTM and CDR2 is ANQGSEA. The CDR3 sequence is CSALSDRETEAFF. The CDR3 DNA is TGCAGCGCCTTATCGGACAGGGAGACTGAAGCTTTCTTT.

The CDR3 loop is CASSHLGGETQYF. In nucleotides, the CDR3 is TGTGCCAGCTCACACTTAGGGGGAGAGACCCAGTACTTC. The rearrangement joins TRBV18 to TRBJ2-5; maybe TRBD1 (6 bases). Trimming shortened V by 4 bases and J by 4 bases, and 10 bases separated the two germline ends. The CDR3 totals 13 residues. The germline gives CDR1 KGHSH, CDR2 LQKENI.

The chain uses TRBV12-3 or TRBV12-4 and TRBJ1-1; possible D gene TRBD1, 5 bases. The CDR3 covers 21 residues. Trimming took off 4 bases at V and 6 bases at J, with 36 bases between the two ends. In nucleotides, the CDR3 is TGTGCCAGCAGTTCTAAGGGGCAAGGACGATGGGCCATCCGGGGTAGGGCTGAAGCTTTCTTT. Translation gives CASSSKGQGRWAIRGRAEAFF.

The chain links TRBV29-1 to TRBJ2-5; weak D call: TRBD1 (5 bases). TRBJ2-7 matches the DNA end more closely, so the J call is doubtful. The CDR3 loop spans 12 amino acids. CDR1 and CDR2 (germline): SQVTM, ANQGSEA. CDR3 region: CSVEVGVHEQYF. The CDR3 coding sequence is TGCAGCGTTGAAGTAGGGGTCCACGAGCAGTACTTC.

The chain links TRBV20-1 to TRBJ2-3; no reliable D call. V lost 5 bases, J lost 0 bases, and 12 bases lay in between. This CDR3 region has 14 residues. Germline V gene sequence: CDR1 DFQATT, CDR2 SNEGSKA (reference sequence). The CDR3 DNA follows: TGCAGTGCTTTGACCGCATCTAGCACAGATACGCAGTATTTT. It translates to CSALTASSTDTQYF.

The table lists this clonotype with a few counts. J is TRBJ2-1 and V is TRBV3-1; 12 bases are a match to TRBD2. The CDR3 is made up of 14 amino acids. V dropped 3 bases and J dropped 6; count of bases not matched to a gene: 0. Germline CDR1 reads LGHDT; CDR2 reads YNNKEL (reference sequence). The CDR3 here is CASSQTSGGNEQFF. CDR3 nucleotide sequence: TGTGCCAGCAGCCAGACTAGCGGGGGCAATGAGCAGTTCTTC.

Only a few counts were recorded for this clonotype. V and J are TRBV27 and TRBJ1-6; 7 nucleotides match TRBD1. This CDR3 is 14 amino acids long. CDR1 is MNHEY and CDR2 is SMNVEV in the germline V gene (reference sequence). The ends lost 7 bases at V and 9 bases at J; junction bases unmatched: 9. As DNA, the CDR3 is TGTGCCAGCACCATTCGACAGGGTGGTTCACCCCTCCACTTT. It is translated as CASTIRQGGSPLHF.

This clonotype has a handful of counts. The chain couples TRBV7-2 to TRBJ1-1; no reliable D call. CDR1 SGHTA and CDR2 FQGNSA come from the germline V gene. This CDR3 has 16 residues. Between the trimmed V and J ends, which lost 2 bases and 9 bases, there was a span of 22 bases. The CDR3 sequence is CASSLSGRRGLAKAFF. As DNA, the CDR3 is TGTGCCAGCAGCTTATCGGGGAGGCGAGGACTTGCGAAAGCTTTCTTT. The full variable domain, with the rest looked up from reference TRBV7-2 and TRBJ1-1, is GAGVSQSPSNKVTEKGKDVELRCDPISGHTALYWYRQSLGQGLEFLIYFQGNSAPDKSGLPSDRFSAERTGGSVSTLTIQRTQQEDSAVYLCASSLSGRRGLAKAFFGQGTRLTVV.

The chain is built from TRBV4-2 and TRBJ2-1; 7 bases fit TRBD2. Germline lookup yields CDR1 LGHNA and CDR2 YNFKEQ. The CDR3 has 13 residues. V was pared by 8 bases and J by 6 bases, with 7 bases of the junction left unmatched. The CDR3 reads CASGQTSRNEQFF. The CDR3 nucleotides read TGTGCCAGCGGGCAGACTAGCCGCAATGAGCAGTTCTTC.

This clonotype was detected a few times. This sequence joins TRBV7-9 and TRBJ1-6; no clear D. Germline lookup yields CDR1 SEHNR and CDR2 FQNEAQ (reference sequence). V was clipped by 1 base and J by 5 bases, with 9 bases between them. CDR3 length: 15 amino acids. The CDR3 reads CASSLVGRHNSPLHF. The CDR3 coding sequence is TGTGCCAGCAGCTTAGTTGGCCGACATAATTCACCCCTCCACTTT.

This clonotype was seen a handful of times. The V gene is TRBV10-2, the J gene TRBJ1-6; D gene unclear. The CDR3 extends over 14 amino acids. CDR1 is WSHSY, CDR2 SAAADI, per germline. V lost 8 bases and J 6 bases, leaving 14 bases between the germline ends. CDR3 in amino acids: CASGLRGTNSPLHF. The CDR3, as DNA: TGCGCCAGCGGACTCCGGGGTACTAATTCACCCCTCCACTTT.

This clonotype was observed a handful of times. The chain carries TRBV20-1 and TRBJ1-2; 9 bases are a match to TRBD1. The CDR3 consists of 16 residues. J was trimmed by 1 base and V by 4 bases; bases with no gene match: 10. Per germline, CDR1 DFQATT and CDR2 SNEGSKA (reference sequence). CDR3 sequence: CSAKGTGKTFNYGYTF. DNA for the CDR3: TGCAGTGCTAAGGGGACAGGGAAAACCTTTAACTATGGCTACACCTTC.

This chain links TRBV7-9 with TRBJ1-3; D may be TRBD1 (6 bases). This CDR3 spans 17 amino acids. CDR1 is SEHNR and CDR2 is FQNEAQ in the germline V gene (reference sequence). Trimming shortened V by 1 base and J by 4 bases, and 17 bases separated the two germline ends. The CDR3 loop is CASSLGVGGLRGNTIYF. The DNA of the CDR3 is TGTGCCAGCAGCTTAGGAGTTGGGGGCTTGCGAGGAAACACCATATATTTT.

The chain carries TRBV7-3 and TRBJ2-5; possible D gene TRBD1, 6 bases. CDR1 and CDR2 (germline): SGHTA, FQGTGA. This CDR3 is 15 amino acids long. V was trimmed by 5 bases and J by 5 bases, leaving 18 bases between them. The CDR3 DNA reads as TGTGCCAGCAGCATGGGGGCCGGAAAATTGGAGACCCAGTACTTC. Protein: CASSMGAGKLETQYF.

This clonotype was seen many times. The V and J genes are TRBV3-1 and TRBJ1-6; 10 nucleotides align to TRBD1. V shed 4 bases, J shed 7 bases, and the junction held 4 bases outside the gene matches. The CDR3 has 15 amino acids. From germline, CDR1 is LGHDT and CDR2 YNNKEL (reference sequence). The CDR3 DNA reads as TGTGCCAGCAGCCTGGGACAGGGGAAAAATTCACCCCTCCACTTT. It translates to CASSLGQGKNSPLHF.